This section outlines one T cell receptor beta chain sequence together with its context. Its matching antigen is unknown. Purity exceeded 98% in all sorted populations. Sequencing targeted expressed TCRB transcripts, as all isolated RNA had been reverse transcribed. The table came from immunoSEQ multiplex PCR; TCRdb's copy has only in-frame clones and leaves some out. The sample records hundreds of thousands of clones, around 15% being singletons. This sample was included in a study of beta chain features in type 1 diabetes. Study as a whole: Patients did not differ from healthy donors in age, gender or cell yield.

The CDR3 is 15 amino acids. In germline, CDR1 is GTSNPN, CDR2 SVGIG (reference sequence). Study-wide findings and caveats: The study found moderately but significantly shorter TCRB CDR3s in all four CD4+ subsets of Type 1 diabetes patients.

Sequencing was carried out using naive CD4+ T cells from blood. The TCR sequence derives from a young man with type 1 diabetes. J is TRBJ2-5 and V is TRBV30; weak D call: TRBD2 (7 bases). The J call may not be correct, given that the DNA end is closer to TRBJ2-7. The DNA of the CDR3 is TGTGCCTGGAGTTCTACAGGGAGGGCCACCTACGAGCAGTACTTC. Protein product: CAWSSTGRATYEQYF.